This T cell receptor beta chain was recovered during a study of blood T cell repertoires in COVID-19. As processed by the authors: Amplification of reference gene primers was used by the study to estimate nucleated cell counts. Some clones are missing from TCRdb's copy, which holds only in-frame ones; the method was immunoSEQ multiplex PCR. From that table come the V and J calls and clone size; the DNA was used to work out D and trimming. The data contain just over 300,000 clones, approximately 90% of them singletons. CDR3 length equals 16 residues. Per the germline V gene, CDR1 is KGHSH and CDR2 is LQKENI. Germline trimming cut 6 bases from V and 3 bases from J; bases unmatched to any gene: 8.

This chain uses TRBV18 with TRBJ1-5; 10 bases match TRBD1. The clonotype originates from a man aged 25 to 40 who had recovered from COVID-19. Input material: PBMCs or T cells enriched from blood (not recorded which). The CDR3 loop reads CASSHGDRGLNQPQHF. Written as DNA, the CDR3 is TGTGCCAGCTCCCACGGAGACAGGGGGCTCAATCAGCCCCAGCATTTT.